This T cell receptor (beta chain) was recorded in a study of cytomegalovirus exposure and HLA in healthy donors. As concerns this clone: Its antigen is currently unknown.

J gave up 2 bases and V 2 bases, and 3 bases lay outside the gene matches. This CDR3 spans 14 amino acids. Germline CDR1 GTSNPN, CDR2 SVGIG (reference sequence). Some clones are missing from TCRdb's copy, which holds only in-frame ones; the method was immunoSEQ multiplex PCR. Of 100,000 to 120,000 clones listed, roughly 90% are singletons. Findings and limits, study-wide: Rarity held for most TCR sequences, but there were some public TCRs that occurred in many donors. In vitro checks showed that a few CMV-associated chains really do target CMV antigens.

The TCR was taken from a woman in her 30s in good health and CMV-seropositive. The gene calls are TRBV30 and TRBJ2-7, with 10 bases matching TRBD1. Source material: PBMCs. The CDR3 DNA reads as TGTGCCTGGAGTCCGGGACAGGGGACCTACGAGCAGTACTTC. Translated: CAWSPGQGTYEQYF.